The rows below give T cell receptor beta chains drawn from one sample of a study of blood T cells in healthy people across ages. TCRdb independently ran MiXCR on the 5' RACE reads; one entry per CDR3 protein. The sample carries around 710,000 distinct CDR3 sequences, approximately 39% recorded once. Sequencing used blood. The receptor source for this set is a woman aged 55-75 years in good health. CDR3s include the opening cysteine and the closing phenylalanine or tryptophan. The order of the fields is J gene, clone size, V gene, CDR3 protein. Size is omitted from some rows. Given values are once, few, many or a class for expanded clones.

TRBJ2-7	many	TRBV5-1	CASSYNAYEQYF
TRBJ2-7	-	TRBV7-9	CASSPVPGGLLDYEQYF
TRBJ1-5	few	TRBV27	CASSPQTGGSNQPQHF
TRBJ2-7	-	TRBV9	CASSPRAGGDEQYF
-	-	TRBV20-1	CGARGTSGTLLYEQYF
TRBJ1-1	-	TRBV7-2	CASSTSRVLNTEAFF
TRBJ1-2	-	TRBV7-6	CASSYGGVSSYGYTF
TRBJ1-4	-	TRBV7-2	CASSLDRTSLEKLFF
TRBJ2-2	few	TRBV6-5	CASRNERDTGELFF
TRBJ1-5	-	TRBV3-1	CASSQGNRGWKGNQPQHF
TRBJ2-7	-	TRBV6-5	CASSYSGVAAYEQYF
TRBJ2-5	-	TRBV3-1	CASSQGLGETQYF
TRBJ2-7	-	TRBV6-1	CASRGGIGRGPSPDGQYF
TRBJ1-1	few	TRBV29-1	CSVTRVELKDTEAFF
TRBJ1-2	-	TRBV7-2	CASSLYPTGYTF
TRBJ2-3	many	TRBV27	CASSLFLAGYGTDTQYF
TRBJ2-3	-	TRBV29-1	CSVEVGGGPLGDTQYF
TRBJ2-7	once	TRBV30	CAWSPLGQVGYEQYF
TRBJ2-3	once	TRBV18	CASSPPVAGSSTDTQYF
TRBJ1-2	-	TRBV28	CASTTTANYGYTF
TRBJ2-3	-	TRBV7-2	CASSLSRDSYLTDTQYF
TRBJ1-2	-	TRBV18	CASSPGRVGGYTF
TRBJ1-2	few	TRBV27	CASSKTPGHANYGYTF
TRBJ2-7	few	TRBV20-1	CSLPLQESSYNEQYF
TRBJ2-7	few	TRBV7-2	CASSFQTASYEQYF
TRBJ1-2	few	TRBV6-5	CASSGQENYGYTF
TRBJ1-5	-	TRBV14	CASRGTVSRDSDQPQHF
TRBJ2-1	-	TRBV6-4	CASRARQGVYNEQFF
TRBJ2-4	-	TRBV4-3	CASSQDLREMGNIQYF
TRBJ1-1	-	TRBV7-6	CASSAAGREAFF